This T cell receptor beta chain is drawn from a study of tumor-infiltrating lymphocytes in primary liver carcinoma (dated by TCRdb to the late 2010s). Describing the broader study: Hepatocellular carcinoma (four) or combined HCC and intrahepatic cholangiocarcinoma (one) was present in the five patients, who were three men and two women aged 30 to 69 years. The tumors of the five patients were staged as T1-T3 N0M0, with maximum diameters ranging from roughly 4.2 to 10 cm. Roughly 3.5 to 8 million productive TCRbeta reads were obtained per sample, and no significant difference in read depth was found between tissue types. For each liver tumor, the study sampled five regions along with adjacent normal tissue and blood, and applied TCRbeta repertoire sequencing, expression microarrays and whole-exome sequencing. TCRbeta repertoire sequencing covered 35 or so specimens from 5 patients: 25 tumor regions, 5 adjacent noncancerous liver tissues and 5 peripheral blood samples. The 20 to 30 tumor region samples were profiled with Agilent mRNA microarrays so that TCRbeta repertoire diversity could be related to the local molecular phenotype. Repertoires from technical replicates were highly reproducible, with mean shared-clone rates roughly 0.87 and correlation coefficients above 0.95.

Broader findings and caveats from the paper: Consistent with antigen-driven expansion, pairs of tumor regions showed higher repertoire overlap (mean around 36%) than either tumor-adjacent pairs (around 17%) or tumor-blood pairs (roughly 14%). With just a handful of patients in the study, the authors point out that the findings should be validated in a larger study. Just about 7.5-24% of top clones turned up in all five regions of a tumor, which suggests spatial heterogeneity among tumor-infiltrating T cells. Comparison of CD4+ and CD8+ T cell repertoires was precluded by the use of bulk unsorted samples. Because sequencing covered only the TCR beta chain and unpaired alpha chains were not captured, true repertoire diversity is likely underestimated. The top 250 clones accounted for a significantly greater share of the repertoire in tumors than in blood (p = 0.039).

Note on this clonotype: What this receptor recognizes is not known. The missing conserved phenylalanine or tryptophan at the end of this CDR3 makes a read error likely.

A constant-region primer and ProtoScript II reverse transcriptase were used to reverse-transcribe TCRbeta-specific cDNA from roughly 0.55 ug total RNA. TCRbeta libraries were built with three nested multiplex PCR rounds, a slightly modified ARM-PCR procedure. Each of the first two PCR rounds ran for around 10 cycles using multiplex TRBV1-TRBV30 forward primers together with a Cbeta reverse primer. Sample barcodes and Illumina adapters were attached in a final 25-cycle PCR using Deep VentR polymerase. Before sequencing, amplicons of 200-500 bp were purified from gel using a QIAquick gel extraction kit. The TCRbeta amplicons were sequenced with 250-bp paired-end reads on an Illumina HiSeq 2500. Regarding the original processing steps: To recover full CDR3 sequences, reads were quality-trimmed using Trimmomatic v0.33 and paired reads were then merged using FLASH v1.2.11. MiGEC v1.2.1b assigned V, D and J germline segments to the rearranged TCRbeta sequences. Clonotype statistics and Shannon-Wiener diversity indices were calculated with VDJtools v1.0.0. Except for diversity analysis, only the 250 most abundant clonotypes of each sample were used in subsequent analyses to reduce sampling bias. Using fastp trimming at Q25 and MiXCR clonotype assembly, TCRdb reanalyzed the public sequencing data and kept in-frame beta chains. Identical CDR3 proteins give one entry, which carries the most common genes and DNA. The authors' filters were not applied to this entry. Recorded for this sample are 24,000 or so distinct CDR3 sequences; more than 70% of them occurred a single time. 32% of the sample goes to the ten largest clones.

Total RNA and DNA were co-extracted from around 18-30 mg of bulk tissue with the AllPrep DNA/RNA mini kit, without cell sorting. Between November 2015 and March 2016, five patients in China with histopathologically diagnosed primary liver carcinoma had their tumors surgically resected. At the time of sampling, the patients were treatment-naive and had chronic HBV infection. Five spatially separated regions were sampled from each tumor: the superior, inferior, left-lateral and right-lateral poles, plus the tumor centre. Histology showed that every tumor sample contained more than 80% viable tumor cells. Pieces of fresh tumor and adjacent tissue were cut in half, with one half kept in RNAlater at -80 degrees C and the other half sent for histology. CDR1 and CDR2 (MNHEY, SVGAGI) derive from the germline V gene. The CDR3 region is 17 residues in length, termini included. CDR3 DNA only is kept here, 51 bases in frame from base 1.

The receptor was isolated from a woman between 25 and 40 years old with primary liver carcinoma and hepatitis B virus infection. The chain employs TRBV6-5 and TRBJ1-5; the D gene identity is not certain. Material for sequencing was liver tumor tissue from sampling region 5. The label giving this sample's cell subset or site can be read as: tumor region T5, tumor centre. The CDR3 in this case is CARSYYAVGNSNQPQHL. The nucleotides are TGTGCCAGAAGTTACTATGCGGTCGGAAATAGCAATCAGCCCCAGCATCTT.